This record covers a single T cell receptor (beta chain). What it recognizes is unknown. PCR used 60 Vbeta primers and 13 Jbeta primers. Produced via immunoSEQ multiplex PCR; TCRdb's table is partial and in-frame only. The repertoire holds around 150,000 clones, with almost 80% as singletons. This record comes from a study of cytomegalovirus exposure and HLA in healthy donors. V lost 7 bases, J lost 2 bases, and 1 base stayed unmatched. The CDR3 runs 11 residues. The germline V gene has CDR1 SQVTM and CDR2 ANQGSEA. The study, taken as a whole, reports: Fewer than 200 TCR beta chains were listed as cytomegalovirus-associated. One cluster of highly shared sequence variants probably arose as a sequencing artifact. A later analysis showed TCR association rates differing by HLA locus, peaking at DRB1 and lowest at HLA-C.

The chain combines TRBV29-1 with TRBJ1-2; 7 positions match TRBD1. The source of this sequence is a male donor in good health and CMV-seronegative. Sequenced sample: PBMCs. The CDR3 DNA sequence: TGCAGCGGGGGACAGAACTATGGCTACACCTTC. Translation gives CSGGQNYGYTF.